This T cell receptor beta chain was obtained from a study of cytomegalovirus exposure and HLA in healthy donors. In the PCR, 60 Vbeta and 13 Jbeta primers were used. Here immunoSEQ multiplex PCR was the method, and the copy in TCRdb shows in-frame clones only, minus some. Counted here are 150,000 to 200,000 clones, around 79% occurring once; the ten biggest clones make up approximately 0.89%. Trimming pared 6 bases from V and 6 bases from J, leaving 12 bases between. The CDR3 consists of 14 residues. Per the germline V gene, CDR1 is MNHEY and CDR2 is SMNVEV (reference sequence). The chain links TRBV27 to TRBJ1-6, with a tentative D call TRBD1 (6 bases). The receptor was derived from a woman between 50 and 59 years old in good health and CMV-seropositive. Sequences were obtained from PBMCs. CDR3 sequence (DNA): TGTGCCAGCAGCCTTCCGGACAGTAATTCACCCCTCCACTTT. Translating gives CASSLPDSNSPLHF.